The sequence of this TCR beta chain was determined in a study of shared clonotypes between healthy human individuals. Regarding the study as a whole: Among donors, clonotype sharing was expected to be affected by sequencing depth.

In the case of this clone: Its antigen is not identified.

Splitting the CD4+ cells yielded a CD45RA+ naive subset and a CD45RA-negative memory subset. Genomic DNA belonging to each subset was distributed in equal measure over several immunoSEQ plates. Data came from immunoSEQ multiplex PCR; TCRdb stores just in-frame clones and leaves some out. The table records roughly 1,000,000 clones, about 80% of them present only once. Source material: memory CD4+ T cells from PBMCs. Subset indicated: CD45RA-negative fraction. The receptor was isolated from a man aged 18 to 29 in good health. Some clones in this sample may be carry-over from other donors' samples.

CDR3 coding DNA: TGTGCCAGCAGGATGACGGGTTCGGGCAATCAGCCCCAGCATTTT. The encoded protein is CASRMTGSGNQPQHF. J is TRBJ1-5 and V is TRBV28; D call uncertain. The CDR3 has 15 amino acids. Germline CDR1 is MDHEN and CDR2 is SYDVKM. V was pared by 6 bases and J by 2 bases, with 14 bases between.